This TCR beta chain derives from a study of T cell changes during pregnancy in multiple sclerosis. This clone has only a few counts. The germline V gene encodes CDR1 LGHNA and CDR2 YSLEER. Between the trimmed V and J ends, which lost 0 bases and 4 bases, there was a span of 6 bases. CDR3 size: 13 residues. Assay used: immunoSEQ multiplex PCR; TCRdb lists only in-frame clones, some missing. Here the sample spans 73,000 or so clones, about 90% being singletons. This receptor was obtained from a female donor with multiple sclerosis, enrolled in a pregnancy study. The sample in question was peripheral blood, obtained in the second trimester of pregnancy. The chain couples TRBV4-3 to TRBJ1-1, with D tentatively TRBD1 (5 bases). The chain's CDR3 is CASSQDRGTEAFF. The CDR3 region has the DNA TGCGCCAGCAGCCAAGATAGGGGCACTGAAGCTTTCTTT.